The 28 T cell receptor beta chains in this list originate from one sample, sequenced in a study of OX40 agonist ivuxolimab in advanced cancers. Only in-frame clones appear in the TCRdb table, and some are missing; sequencing was by immunoSEQ multiplex PCR. The sample consists of almost 70,000 clones, around four fifths of them appearing once. The sample here was CD4+ or CD8+ T cells sorted from blood, taken in a trial of the OX40 agonist ivuxolimab. All receptors come from an adult with an advanced solid tumor such as melanoma, head and neck, liver or kidney cancer.

The rearrangement links TRBV29-1 to TRBJ2-3; 14 bases are shared with TRBD2. Trimming removed 4 bases from V and 8 bases from J; junction bases left unmatched: 5. The CDR3 is made up of 14 amino acids. CDR1 and CDR2 (germline): SQVTM, ANQGSEA. DNA of the CDR3: TGCAGCGTTGGGGCGGGGACTAGCGGGGGTACGCAGTATTTT. Protein: CSVGAGTSGGTQYF.

This rearrangement joins TRBV18 to TRBJ1-5; 7 nucleotides line up with TRBD1. V lost 5 bases, J lost 3 bases, and 7 bases stayed unmatched. This CDR3 is built from 15 residues. Germline V gene sequence: CDR1 KGHSH, CDR2 LQKENI. The CDR3 sequence is CASSFTGQFNQPQHF. CDR3 sequence (DNA): TGTGCCAGCTCATTCACGGGACAGTTCAATCAGCCCCAGCATTTT.

The V and J genes are TRBV6-5 and TRBJ1-1; 8 bases align to TRBD1. The CDR3 contains 15 residues. V gave up 6 bases and J gave up 1 base; unmatched junction bases: 7. CDR1 is MNHEY, CDR2 SVGAGI, per germline. The CDR3 DNA reads as TGTGCCAGCAGCCCCGACAGGGGCGGGAACACTGAAGCTTTCTTT. Its protein product is CASSPDRGGNTEAFF.

CDR3 residues: CASSFYGQGIPYEQYF. The CDR3, as DNA: TGTGCCAGCAGTTTCTACGGACAGGGAATCCCCTACGAGCAGTACTTC. The chain uses TRBV28 and TRBJ2-7, with TRBD1 matching 8 bases. Germline CDR1 reads MDHEN; CDR2 reads SYDVKM. V lost 3 bases to trimming and J lost 2 bases; unmatched junction nucleotides: 9. This CDR3 has 16 amino acids.

About this clone itself: At one end, the junction sequence differs from germline, possibly due to a read error. The genes are TRBV19 and TRBJ1-2; D is perhaps TRBD1 (5 bases). The CDR3 is 13 residues long. CDR1 LNHDA and CDR2 SQIVND come from the germline V gene (reference sequence). In DNA form, the CDR3 reads TGTGCAAGTAGAATTCCGGGGGTTGGGGGCTACACCTTC. Protein product: CASRIPGVGGYTF.

This clone was seen more than once but under ten times. The rearrangement joins TRBV4-2 to TRBJ1-6; D unresolved. V was shortened by 8 bases and J by 8 bases, with 13 bases between the two germline ends. This CDR3 has 13 residues. Per the germline V gene, CDR1 is LGHNA and CDR2 is YNFKEQ. As DNA, the CDR3 is TGTGCCAGCGGTTTCGGGGAGGATTCACCCCTCCACTTT. It translates to CASGFGEDSPLHF.

This chain uses TRBV4-1 with TRBJ1-5, with 12 positions matching TRBD1. CDR1 MGHRA and CDR2 YSYEKL come from the germline V gene. This CDR3 contains 14 residues. Trimming at V came to 6 bases and at J to 7 bases, leaving 4 bases not matched to a gene. The DNA for the CDR3 is TGCGCCAGCAGACCCGGGACAGGGGGCCAGCCCCAGCATTTT. Residues: CASRPGTGGQPQHF.

This chain connects TRBV5-1 to TRBJ1-2; possibly TRBD1 for D (5 bases). The germline CDR1 and CDR2 sequences are SGHRS and YFSETQ. Trimming removed 4 bases at V and 4 bases at J, with 23 bases between. This CDR3 contains 17 residues. The CDR3 sequence is CASSARGSGKGAYGYTF. DNA of the CDR3: TGCGCCAGCAGCGCCCGAGGCTCCGGGAAAGGGGCCTATGGCTACACCTTC.

At least ten counts were recorded for this clone. The J gene is TRBJ1-3, the V gene TRBV27; D gene uncertain. This CDR3 has 12 amino acids. The ends were cut back, 8 bases at V and 4 bases at J, with 9 bases in the middle. Per germline, CDR1 MNHEY and CDR2 SMNVEV (reference sequence). The CDR3 protein is CASQGRGNTIYF. In DNA form, the CDR3 reads TGTGCCAGCCAAGGGCGCGGAAACACCATATATTTT.

This clone was seen only once. The DNA for the CDR3 is TGTGCCAGCAGCTCCGGGACAGGATACAATGAGCAGTTCTTC. Its protein product is CASSSGTGYNEQFF. The chain uses TRBV7-2 and TRBJ2-1; 8 nucleotides agree with TRBD1. Trimming cost V 4 bases and J 4 bases; bases outside gene matches: 3. Germline assignment: CDR1 SGHTA and CDR2 FQGNSA. The CDR3 length is 14 residues.

The rearrangement joins TRBV7-2 to TRBJ2-5; perhaps TRBD1 as D (6 bases). From germline, CDR1 is SGHTA and CDR2 FQGNSA. This CDR3 has 14 amino acids. V was pared by 4 bases and J by 3 bases, with 12 bases between. CDR3 sequence (DNA): TGTGCCAGCAGCTCTACAGGGTGGGAAGAGACCCAGTACTTC. It yields the protein CASSSTGWEETQYF.

The chain joins TRBV5-1 to TRBJ2-6; D possibly corresponds to TRBD1 (6 bases). V lost 0 bases to trimming and J lost 4 bases, with 11 bases between them. The CDR3 contains 16 residues. CDR1 is SGHRS, CDR2 YFSETQ, per germline. The CDR3 protein is CASSLDTGSGANVLTF. CDR3 coding DNA: TGCGCCAGCAGCTTGGACACAGGGTCCGGGGCCAACGTCCTGACTTTC. Full variable domain (missing parts from reference TRBV5-1 and TRBJ2-6): KAGVTQTPRYLIKTRGQQVTLSCSPISGHRSVSWYQQTPGQGLQFLFEYFSETQRNKGNFPGRFSGRQFSNSRSEMNVSTLELGDSALYLCASSLDTGSGANVLTFGAGSRLTVL.

This chain links TRBV6-1 with TRBJ1-5; TRBD1 matches 7 bases. Germline V lookup: CDR1 MNHNS, CDR2 SASEGT. The CDR3 is 15 amino acids. Losses at the gene ends were 5 bases for V and 6 bases for J; bases not matched to a gene: 10. CDR3 nucleotide sequence: TGTGCCAGCAGTATTCACGACAGGGAAGGTCAGCCCCAGCATTTT. As protein: CASSIHDREGQPQHF.

This clone was counted a single time. This rearrangement joins TRBV5-1 to TRBJ1-3; D not certain. Trimming left V 4 bases short and J 2 bases short, with 7 bases between. CDR3 length equals 13 residues. Germline V gives CDR1 SGHRS, CDR2 YFSETQ. The CDR3 here is CASSPAAGNTIYF. Here the CDR3 DNA reads TGCGCCAGCAGCCCGGCTGCTGGAAACACCATATATTTT.

This clone has only a few counts. The chain carries TRBV30 and TRBJ1-1; D unclear. Trimming removed 0 bases from V and 2 bases from J, with 7 bases in between. The CDR3 runs to 13 residues. CDR1 and CDR2 (germline): GTSNPN, SVGIG (reference sequence). This chain's CDR3 is CAWSVRYNTEAFF. CDR3 DNA sequence: TGTGCCTGGAGTGTTAGGTACAACACTGAAGCTTTCTTT.

The V call is TRBV19, the J call TRBJ1-6, with D maybe TRBD1 (6 bases). V gave up 4 bases and J gave up 7 bases, with 11 bases separating them. Germline CDR1 is LNHDA and CDR2 is SQIVND (reference sequence). The CDR3 contains 14 residues. CDR3 amino acids: CASSRGGLNSPLHF. Written as DNA, the CDR3 is TGTGCCAGTAGTAGGGGGGGCCTAAATTCACCCCTCCACTTT.

This clone was observed a handful of times. The V call is TRBV19, the J call TRBJ1-2, with 7 bases aligning to TRBD1. Germline CDR1 and CDR2: LNHDA and SQIVND (reference sequence). This CDR3 region has 14 residues. V dropped 4 bases and J dropped 6; count of bases not matched to a gene: 8. The CDR3 sequence: CASSRRQGVDGYTF. As DNA, the CDR3 is TGTGCCAGTAGTAGACGACAGGGAGTAGATGGCTACACCTTC.

The genes are TRBV6-1 and TRBJ1-2; D is unclear. The germline V gene encodes CDR1 MNHNS and CDR2 SASEGT. V dropped 1 base and J dropped 4 bases, with 13 bases sitting between them. This CDR3 contains 15 residues. In DNA, the CDR3 is TGTGCCAGCAGTGAAGGTCACCAATCGGGCTATGGCTACACCTTC. Its translation: CASSEGHQSGYGYTF.

This clone was seen only a few times. This chain joins TRBV15 and TRBJ1-1; possibly TRBD1 for D (6 bases). CDR3 size: 18 residues. Germline V gives CDR1 LNHNV, CDR2 YYDKDF (reference sequence). V was pared by 0 bases and J by 7 bases, with 24 bases between. The CDR3 bases are TGTGCCACCAGCAGAGATGACGGTGGTTCCCGAAGGGGGATTGAAGCTTTCTTT. Translating it yields CATSRDDGGSRRGIEAFF.

In this sample, this clone turned up a few times. The V and J genes are TRBV7-9 and TRBJ2-6, with a weak D call TRBD2 (5 bases). The V gene lost 2 bases and the J gene lost 0 bases, with 11 bases spanning the gap. The germline gives CDR1 SEHNR, CDR2 FQNEAQ (reference sequence). The CDR3 has 17 amino acids. CDR3 DNA: TGTGCCAGCAGCTTACAAACCGCGGGCTCTGGGGCCAACGTCCTGACTTTC. Translated, it gives CASSLQTAGSGANVLTF.

The V call is TRBV5-1, the J call TRBJ2-3, with D uncertain. Germline-derived CDR1 and CDR2 are SGHRS and YFSETQ. CDR3 size: 13 residues. V shed 4 bases and J shed 0 bases, with 6 bases lying between them. The CDR3 DNA reads TGCGCCAGCAGCGACCCTAGCACAGATACGCAGTATTTT. Translation: CASSDPSTDTQYF.

The V and J genes are TRBV29-1 and TRBJ2-3; D possibly corresponds to TRBD1 (6 bases). The CDR3 is made up of 14 amino acids. Germline CDR1 SQVTM, CDR2 ANQGSEA. The ends were cut back, 1 base at V and 1 base at J, with 9 bases in the middle. The CDR3: CSVEVRQGTDTQYF. The CDR3 DNA is TGCAGCGTTGAAGTCCGACAGGGCACAGATACGCAGTATTTT.

The chain joins TRBV11-2 to TRBJ2-7; 9 bases are a match to TRBD1. The CDR3 is 17 residues long. V lost 7 bases and J lost 0; bases outside the gene matches: 13. Germline CDR1 SGHAT, CDR2 FQNNGV. The CDR3 DNA reads as TGTGCCAGCACCTCTACCCCCGGGACAGGGCCCTCCTACGAGCAGTACTTC. Protein: CASTSTPGTGPSYEQYF.

The chain joins TRBV5-6 to TRBJ2-5; TRBD2 is a possible D gene (5 bases). Germline values: CDR1 SGHDT, CDR2 YYEEEE. V was shortened by 2 bases and J by 2 bases, with 19 bases between the two germline ends. The CDR3 consists of 17 residues. The CDR3 sequence is CASSFRSANILQETQYF. CDR3 sequence (DNA): TGTGCCAGCAGCTTTCGTAGCGCGAATATCCTTCAAGAGACCCAGTACTTC.

The gene calls are TRBV5-1 and TRBJ2-1; weak D call: TRBD1 (6 bases). Germline V lookup: CDR1 SGHRS, CDR2 YFSETQ. This CDR3 comprises 15 residues. Trimming took off 2 bases at V and 2 bases at J, with 11 bases between the two ends. The CDR3 region has the DNA TGCGCCAGCAGCTTTCTGGGGGACACCTACAATGAGCAGTTCTTC. Amino acids: CASSFLGDTYNEQFF.

V and J are TRBV15 and TRBJ2-1; D is unclear. The CDR3 sequence is 12 residues long. Germline CDR1 and CDR2: LNHNV and YYDKDF (reference sequence). The V end was cut by 4 bases, the J end by 6 bases, with 7 bases between. CDR3 loop: CATSTAVNEQFF. The CDR3 bases are TGTGCCACCAGCACCGCCGTCAATGAGCAGTTCTTC.

The J gene is TRBJ1-2, the V gene TRBV30; D perhaps matches TRBD1 (5 bases). CDR1 is GTSNPN and CDR2 is SVGIG in the germline V gene (reference sequence). This CDR3 is 14 amino acids long. Deletions cut 3 bases from V and 6 bases from J, with 17 bases between. DNA of the CDR3: TGTGCCTGGAGCGGGGACCCCCGTTGGGATGGCTACACCTTC. This sequence encodes CAWSGDPRWDGYTF.

The chain employs TRBV6-5 and TRBJ2-2; D remains unclear. The CDR3 contains 14 residues. V dropped 6 bases and J dropped 6 bases, with 14 bases sitting between them. Germline assignment: CDR1 MNHEY and CDR2 SVGAGI. The CDR3 reads CASRREVGAGELFF. CDR3 coding DNA: TGTGCCAGCAGACGAGAAGTTGGTGCCGGGGAGCTGTTTTTT.